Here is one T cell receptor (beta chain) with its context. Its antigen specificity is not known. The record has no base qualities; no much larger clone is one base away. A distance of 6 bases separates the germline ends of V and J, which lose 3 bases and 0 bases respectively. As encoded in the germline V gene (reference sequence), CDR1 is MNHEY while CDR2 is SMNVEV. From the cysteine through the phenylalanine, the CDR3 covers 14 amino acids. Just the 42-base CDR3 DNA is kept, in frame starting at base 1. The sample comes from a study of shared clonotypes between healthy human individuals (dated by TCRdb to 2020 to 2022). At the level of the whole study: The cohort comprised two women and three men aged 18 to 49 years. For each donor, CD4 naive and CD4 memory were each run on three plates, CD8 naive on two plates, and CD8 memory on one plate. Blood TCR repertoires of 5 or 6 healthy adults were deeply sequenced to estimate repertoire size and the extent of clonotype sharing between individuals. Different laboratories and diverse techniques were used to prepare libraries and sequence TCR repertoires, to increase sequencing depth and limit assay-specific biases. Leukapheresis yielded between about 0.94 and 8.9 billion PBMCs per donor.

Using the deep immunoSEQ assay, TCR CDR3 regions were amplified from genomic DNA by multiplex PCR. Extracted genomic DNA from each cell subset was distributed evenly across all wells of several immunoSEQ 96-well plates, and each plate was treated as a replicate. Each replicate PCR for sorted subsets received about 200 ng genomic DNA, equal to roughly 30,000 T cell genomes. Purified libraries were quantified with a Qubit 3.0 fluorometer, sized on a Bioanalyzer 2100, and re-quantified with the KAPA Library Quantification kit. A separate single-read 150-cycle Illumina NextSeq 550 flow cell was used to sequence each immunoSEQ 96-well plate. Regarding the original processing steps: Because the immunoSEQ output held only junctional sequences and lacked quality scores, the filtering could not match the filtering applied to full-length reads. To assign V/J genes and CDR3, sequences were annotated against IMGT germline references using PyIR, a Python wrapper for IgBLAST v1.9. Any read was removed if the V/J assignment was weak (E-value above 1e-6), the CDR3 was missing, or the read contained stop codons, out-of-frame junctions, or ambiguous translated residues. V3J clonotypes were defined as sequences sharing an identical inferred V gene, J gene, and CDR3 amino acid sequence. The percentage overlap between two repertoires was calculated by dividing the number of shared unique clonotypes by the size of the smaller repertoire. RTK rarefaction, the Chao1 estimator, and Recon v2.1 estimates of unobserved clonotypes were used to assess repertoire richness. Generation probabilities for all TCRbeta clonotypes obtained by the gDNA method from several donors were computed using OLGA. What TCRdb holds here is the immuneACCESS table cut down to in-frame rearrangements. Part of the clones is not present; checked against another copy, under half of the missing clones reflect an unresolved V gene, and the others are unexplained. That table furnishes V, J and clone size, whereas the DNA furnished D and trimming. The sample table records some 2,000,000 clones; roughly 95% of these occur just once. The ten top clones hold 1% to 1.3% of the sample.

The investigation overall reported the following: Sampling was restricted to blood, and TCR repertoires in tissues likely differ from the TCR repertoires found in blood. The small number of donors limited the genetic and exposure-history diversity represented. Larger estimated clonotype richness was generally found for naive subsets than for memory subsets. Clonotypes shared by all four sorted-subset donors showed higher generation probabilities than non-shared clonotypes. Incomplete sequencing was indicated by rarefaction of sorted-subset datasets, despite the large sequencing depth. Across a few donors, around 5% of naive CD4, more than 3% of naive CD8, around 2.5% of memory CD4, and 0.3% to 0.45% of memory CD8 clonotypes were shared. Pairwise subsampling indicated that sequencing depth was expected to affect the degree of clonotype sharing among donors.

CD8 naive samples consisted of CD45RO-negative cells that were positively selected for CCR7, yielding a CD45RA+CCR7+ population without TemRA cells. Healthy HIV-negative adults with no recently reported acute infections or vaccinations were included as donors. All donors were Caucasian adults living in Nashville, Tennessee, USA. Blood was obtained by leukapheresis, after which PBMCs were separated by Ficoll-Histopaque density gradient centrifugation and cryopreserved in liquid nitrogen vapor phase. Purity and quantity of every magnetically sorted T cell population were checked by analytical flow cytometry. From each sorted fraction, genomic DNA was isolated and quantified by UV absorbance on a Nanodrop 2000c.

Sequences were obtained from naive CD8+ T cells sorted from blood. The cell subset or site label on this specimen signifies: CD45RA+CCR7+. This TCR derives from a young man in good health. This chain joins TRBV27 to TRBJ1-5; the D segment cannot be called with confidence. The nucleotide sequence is TGTGCCAGCAGTTTGGCGGCTAGCAATCAGCCCCAGCATTTT. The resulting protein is CASSLAASNQPQHF.